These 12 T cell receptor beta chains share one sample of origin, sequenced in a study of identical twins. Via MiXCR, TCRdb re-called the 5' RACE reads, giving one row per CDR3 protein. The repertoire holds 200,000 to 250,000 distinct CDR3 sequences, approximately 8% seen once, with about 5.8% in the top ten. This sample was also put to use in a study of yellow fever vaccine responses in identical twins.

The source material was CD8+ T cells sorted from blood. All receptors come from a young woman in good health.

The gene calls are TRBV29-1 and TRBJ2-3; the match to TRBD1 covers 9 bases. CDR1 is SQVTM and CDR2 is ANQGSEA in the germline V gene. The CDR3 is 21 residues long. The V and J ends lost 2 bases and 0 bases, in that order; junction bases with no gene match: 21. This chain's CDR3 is CSVETVERGTGSVPSTDTQYF. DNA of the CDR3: TGCAGCGTTGAAACGGTGGAAAGAGGGACAGGGTCCGTACCTAGCACAGATACGCAGTATTTT.

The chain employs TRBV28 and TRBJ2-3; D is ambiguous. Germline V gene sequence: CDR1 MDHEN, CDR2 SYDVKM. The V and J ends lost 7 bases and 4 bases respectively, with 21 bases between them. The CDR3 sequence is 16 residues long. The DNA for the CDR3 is TGTGCCAGCATCTCCCCGGTCCTCCTCTTACCAGATACGCAGTATTTT. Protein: CASISPVLLLPDTQYF.

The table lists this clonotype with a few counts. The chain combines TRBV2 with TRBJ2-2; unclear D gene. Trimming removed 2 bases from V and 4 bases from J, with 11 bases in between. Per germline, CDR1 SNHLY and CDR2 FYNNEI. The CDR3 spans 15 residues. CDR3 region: CASSEYPDGTGELFF. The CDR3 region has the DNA TGTGCCAGCAGTGAATACCCCGACGGCACCGGGGAGCTGTTTTTT.

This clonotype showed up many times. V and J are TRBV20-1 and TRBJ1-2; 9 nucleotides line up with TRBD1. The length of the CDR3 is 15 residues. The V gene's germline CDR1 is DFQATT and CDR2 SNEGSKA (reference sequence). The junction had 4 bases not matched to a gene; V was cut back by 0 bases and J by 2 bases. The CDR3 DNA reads TGCAGTGCTAGAGATACGGGACAGGGAAACTATGGCTACACCTTC. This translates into CSARDTGQGNYGYTF.

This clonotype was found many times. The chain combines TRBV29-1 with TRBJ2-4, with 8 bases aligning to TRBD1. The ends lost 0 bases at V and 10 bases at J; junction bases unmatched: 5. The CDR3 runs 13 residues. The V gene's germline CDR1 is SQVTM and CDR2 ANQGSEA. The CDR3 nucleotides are TGCAGCGTTGAAGAGGAGAACAGGGGGATTCAGTACTTC. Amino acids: CSVEEENRGIQYF.

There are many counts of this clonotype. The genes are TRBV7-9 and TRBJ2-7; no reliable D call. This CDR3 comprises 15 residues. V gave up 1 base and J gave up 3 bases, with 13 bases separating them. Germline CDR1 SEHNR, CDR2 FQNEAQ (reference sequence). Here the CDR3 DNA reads TGTGCCAGCAGCTTAGACACTGGTACTAACTACGAGCAGTACTTC. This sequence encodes CASSLDTGTNYEQYF.

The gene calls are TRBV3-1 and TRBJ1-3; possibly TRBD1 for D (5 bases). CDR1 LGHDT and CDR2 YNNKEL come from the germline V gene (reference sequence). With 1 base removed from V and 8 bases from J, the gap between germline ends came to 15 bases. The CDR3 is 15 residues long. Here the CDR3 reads CASSQVGRVEDTIYF. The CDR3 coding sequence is TGTGCCAGCAGCCAAGTTGGCAGGGTAGAAGACACCATATATTTT.

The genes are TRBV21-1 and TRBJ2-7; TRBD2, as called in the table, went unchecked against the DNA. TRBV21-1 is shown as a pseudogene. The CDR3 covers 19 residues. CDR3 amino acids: CASSKIKKRLAGVTYEQYF. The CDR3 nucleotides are TGTGCCAGCAGCAAAATTAAGAAGAGACTAGCGGGAGTGACCTACGAGCAGTACTTC.

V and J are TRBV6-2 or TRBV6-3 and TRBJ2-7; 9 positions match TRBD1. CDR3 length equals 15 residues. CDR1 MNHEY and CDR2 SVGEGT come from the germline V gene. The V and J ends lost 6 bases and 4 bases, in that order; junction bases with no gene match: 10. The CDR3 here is CASRTHRDRAYEQYV. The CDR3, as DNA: TGTGCCAGCAGAACTCACCGGGACAGGGCGTACGAGCAGTACGTC.

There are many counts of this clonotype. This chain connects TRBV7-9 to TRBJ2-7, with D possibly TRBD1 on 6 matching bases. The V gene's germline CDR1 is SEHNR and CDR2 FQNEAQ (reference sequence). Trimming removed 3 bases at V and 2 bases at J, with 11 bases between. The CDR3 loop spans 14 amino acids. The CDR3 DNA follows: TGTGCCAGCAGCTTCCGGGACACCCCCTACGAGCAGTACTTC. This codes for CASSFRDTPYEQYF.

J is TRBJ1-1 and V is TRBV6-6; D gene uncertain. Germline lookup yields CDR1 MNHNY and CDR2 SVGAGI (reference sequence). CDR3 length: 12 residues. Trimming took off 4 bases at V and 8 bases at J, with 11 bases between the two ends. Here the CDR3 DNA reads TGTGCCAGCAGTTTTAATAGGGTAGAAGCTTTCTTT. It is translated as CASSFNRVEAFF.

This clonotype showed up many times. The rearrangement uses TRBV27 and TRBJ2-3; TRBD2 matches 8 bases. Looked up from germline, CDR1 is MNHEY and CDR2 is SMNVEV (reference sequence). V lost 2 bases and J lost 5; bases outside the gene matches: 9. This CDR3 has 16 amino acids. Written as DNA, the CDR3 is TGTGCCAGCAGTTTAAGGTCTAGCGGGTCTCAAGATACGCAGTATTTT. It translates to CASSLRSSGSQDTQYF.